This is a list of T cell receptor beta chains from one sample in a study of OX40 agonist ivuxolimab in advanced cancers. The method was immunoSEQ multiplex PCR; TCRdb's version includes in-frame clones alone and lacks a portion of them. Of about 60,000 clones listed, approximately 85% are singletons. The material was CD4+ or CD8+ T cells sorted from blood, obtained in a trial of the OX40 agonist ivuxolimab. These receptors came from an adult with an advanced solid tumor such as melanoma, head and neck, liver or kidney cancer. Both conserved end residues are part of each CDR3. A D gene is named only where the DNA matches it firmly. Rows give clone size only sometimes, using once, few, many, or a class for an expanded clone.

j_gene	d_gene	v_gene	abundance	len	CDR3nt	CDR3aa
TRBJ2-7	TRBD2	TRBV25-1	-	15	TGTGCCAGCAGTGACCCCAGCGGGGGCCCCTACGAGCAGTACTTC	CASSDPSGGPYEQYF
TRBJ1-2	-	TRBV6-1	-	13	TGTGCCAGCAGTGAAAGTGGGAGATATGGCTACACCTTC	CASSESGRYGYTF
TRBJ1-6	-	TRBV6-6	-	11	TGTGCCAGCAGCTCGGGTGGGGCCCTCCACTTT	CASSSGGALHF
TRBJ2-3	-	TRBV18	-	15	TGTGCCAGCTCACCACCGAGGAGGACCACAGATACGCAGTATTTT	CASSPPRRTTDTQYF
TRBJ1-2	-	TRBV6-5	once	13	TGTGCCAGCAGTTACGAGGGGAGGAATGGCTACACCTTC	CASSYEGRNGYTF
TRBJ1-2	-	TRBV11-2	-	18	TGTGCCAGCAGCGACCAATTCCAGCTCGACAGATCTAACTATGGCTACACCTTC	CASSDQFQLDRSNYGYTF
TRBJ1-1	TRBD1	TRBV18	-	14	TGTGCCAGCTCACCAGGACAGGGGAACACTGAAGCTTTCTTT	CASSPGQGNTEAFF
TRBJ1-2	-	TRBV7-8	-	12	TGTGCCAGCAGCTTGGGGGATAGTGGCTACACCTTC	CASSLGDSGYTF
TRBJ2-7	-	TRBV9	-	14	TGTGCCAGCAGCCCCAGAGGGAGGTACTACGAGCAGTACTTC	CASSPRGRYYEQYF
TRBJ2-3	-	TRBV6-1	-	14	TGTGCCAGCAGTGAATCTCTGCCCCCAGATACGCAGTATTTT	CASSESLPPDTQYF
TRBJ2-7	-	TRBV6-5	-	13	TGTGCCAGCAGTCCAGCCAACGGCTACGAGCAGTACTTC	CASSPANGYEQYF
TRBJ1-5	-	TRBV19	-	17	TGTGCCAGTAGTTCCAGGGTTTCAGGCTTTCCCAATCAGCCCCAGCATTTT	CASSSRVSGFPNQPQHF
TRBJ2-5	-	TRBV7-8	-	15	TGTGCCAGCAGCTCAGGAGGCGGGGCCCCAGGGGGCCAGTACTTC	CASSSGGGAPGGQYF
TRBJ1-6	-	TRBV6-5	-	16	TGTGCCAGCAGTTCACACATCCGGGATCCCAATTCACCCCTCCACTTT	CASSSHIRDPNSPLHF
TRBJ2-5	-	TRBV20-1	-	10	TGCAGTGCAATGAGGGAGACCCAGTACTTC	CSAMRETQYF
TRBJ1-6	-	TRBV2	-	16	TGTGCCAGCAGCCCATGGGGTAGCTCCTATAATTCACCCCTCCACTTT	CASSPWGSSYNSPLHF
TRBJ1-6	-	TRBV7-2	-	16	TGTGCCAGCAGCTTAACTCAGGGCCCCTTGAAGTCACCCCTCCACTTT	CASSLTQGPLKSPLHF
TRBJ1-1	TRBD1	TRBV10-1	-	15	TGCGCCAGCAGGATTTCGACAGGGATGAACACTGAAGCTTTCTTT	CASRISTGMNTEAFF
TRBJ2-5	-	TRBV2	-	14	TGTGCCAGCAAAAAAGGGGGGGCCTGGGAGACCCAGTACTTC	CASKKGGAWETQYF
TRBJ2-7	TRBD2	TRBV7-8	-	13	TGTGCCAGCAGCACGAAGGGACTATGGGAGCAGTACTTC	CASSTKGLWEQYF
TRBJ2-1	-	TRBV7-3	-	14	TGTGCCAGCAGCCCCTCATATACAGCTTCTGAGCAGTTCTTC	CASSPSYTASEQFF
TRBJ2-3	-	TRBV7-9	few	16	TGTGCCAGCAGCCTAAGAGTCCCTCTAGCCTCAGATACGCAGTATTTT	CASSLRVPLASDTQYF
TRBJ2-2	TRBD1	TRBV25-1	-	14	TGTGCCACCGGTAGGGGGCCAAACACCGGGGAGCTGTTTTTT	CATGRGPNTGELFF
TRBJ1-6	-	TRBV19	-	13	TGTGCCAGTAGTAAGGTTTCGGACTTACCCCTCCACTTT	CASSKVSDLPLHF
TRBJ1-1	-	TRBV6-6	-	11	TGTGCCAGCGGGCGGCAGGGTGAAGCTTTCTTT	CASGRQGEAFF
TRBJ2-5	-	TRBV5-4	-	13	TGTGCCAGCAGGTTCTGGGGGAGAGAGACCCAGTACTTC	CASRFWGRETQYF
TRBJ1-1	-	TRBV11-2	-	13	TGTGCCAGCAGCTTACGGACAGCGGCTGAAGCTTTCTTT	CASSLRTAAEAFF
TRBJ1-2	-	TRBV6-6	-	15	TGTGCCAGCAGTCCCAGAAGGACAGAGAACTATGGCTACACCTTC	CASSPRRTENYGYTF
TRBJ1-3	-	TRBV19	-	17	TGTGCCAGTAGCGGAGGGGGACGGGACTTCAGTGGAAACACCATATATTTT	CASSGGGRDFSGNTIYF
TRBJ2-1	-	TRBV19	-	15	TGTGCCTCCGACCGGGGCGCTTCGATAGTCGATGAGCAGTTCTTC	CASDRGASIVDEQFF
TRBJ1-1	-	TRBV6-5	-	13	TGTGCCAGCCGGACCCCGTCGGGCACTGAAGCTTTCTTT	CASRTPSGTEAFF
TRBJ2-2	-	TRBV6-6	-	15	TGTGCCAGCAAAGACAGACAGGGAGGCACCGGGGAGCTGTTTTTT	CASKDRQGGTGELFF
TRBJ2-5	-	TRBV5-1	-	14	TGCGCCAGCAGCCCGGTGGGGGGCAGGGAGACCCAGTACTTC	CASSPVGGRETQYF
TRBJ1-3	-	TRBV30	-	15	TGTGCCTGGAGTCGGGCCCCATTAGGGGGAAACACCATATATTTT	CAWSRAPLGGNTIYF
TRBJ2-2	-	TRBV5-1	-	15	TGCGCCAGCAGCTTGGCCGCGCCCCCTCGTGGGGAGCTGTTTTTT	CASSLAAPPRGELFF
TRBJ2-1	TRBD2	TRBV14	once	18	TGTGCCAGCAGCCAAGATACCCAGCGGGGGGGCGTCCACAATGAGCAGTTCTTC	CASSQDTQRGGVHNEQFF
TRBJ2-1	-	TRBV7-2	-	15	TGTGCCAGCAGCCTCACTCAGGGCTCCTACAATGAGCAGTTCTTC	CASSLTQGSYNEQFF
TRBJ2-2	-	TRBV9	-	13	TGTGCCAGCAGCAGGGGAAACACCGGGGAGCTGTTTTTT	CASSRGNTGELFF
TRBJ2-3	-	TRBV12-2	once	18	TGTGCAAGTCGCTTAGCGTTCGGGGGCAGAGCAGGCACAGATACGCAGTATTTT	CASRLAFGGRAGTDTQYF
TRBJ2-1	-	TRBV2	few	11	TGTGCCAGCAGTTTAGCGGTTGAGCAGTTCTTC	CASSLAVEQFF
TRBJ1-1	-	TRBV5-1	-	15	TGCGCCAGCAGCTTAAAGGGGGAAGGTAACACTGAAGCTTTCTTT	CASSLKGEGNTEAFF
TRBJ2-1	TRBD2	TRBV6-5	once	15	TGTGCCAGCAGTTACGGGGTCCGGCGGGGGGGCGAGCAGTTCTTC	CASSYGVRRGGEQFF
TRBJ1-2	TRBD1	TRBV6-1	-	15	TGTGCCAGCAGTGAAGGGACAGGCCCTCAATATGGCTACACCTTC	CASSEGTGPQYGYTF
TRBJ2-1	-	TRBV11-1	once	17	TGTGCCAGCAGCTTAGGAGGAGCCGGAGCAGCTTACAATGAGCAGTTCTTC	CASSLGGAGAAYNEQFF
TRBJ2-7	-	TRBV4-1	-	15	TGCGCCAGCAGCCAATTGGGCGTCAGGGAAAACGAGCAGTACTTC	CASSQLGVRENEQYF